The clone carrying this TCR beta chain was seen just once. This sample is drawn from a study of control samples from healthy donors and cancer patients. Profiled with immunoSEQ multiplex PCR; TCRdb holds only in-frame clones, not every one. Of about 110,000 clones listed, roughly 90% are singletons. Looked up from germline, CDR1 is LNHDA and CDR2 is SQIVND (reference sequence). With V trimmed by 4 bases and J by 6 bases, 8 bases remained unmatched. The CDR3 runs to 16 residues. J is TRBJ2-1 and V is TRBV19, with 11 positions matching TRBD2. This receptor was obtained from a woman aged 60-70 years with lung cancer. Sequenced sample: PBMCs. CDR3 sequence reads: CASSTYSGGAFNEQFF. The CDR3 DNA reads TGTGCCAGTAGTACCTATAGCGGGGGGGCCTTCAATGAGCAGTTCTTC.